This T cell receptor (beta chain) was sequenced for a study of T-cell memory formation after mild COVID-19. Across the study: Largely donor-specific sequence clusters came from two donors.

The sample holds a few counts of this clonotype. Its antigen is currently unknown. 5'RACE primed from the constant segment yielded TCR alpha and TCR beta cDNA libraries bearing sample barcodes and UMIs. TCRdb re-derived calls from the 5' RACE reads in MiXCR, one entry per CDR3 protein. Here the sample spans approximately 290,000 distinct CDR3 sequences, more than 15% being singletons. Regarding the study as a whole: Later expanders leaned CD4+, whereas day 15 to 85 contracting clones were balanced CD4/CD8. A subset of responding clones appeared in pre-infection memory, suggesting cross-reactive memory joined.

The sample was PBMCs or a T cell subset sorted from them (not recorded which). The receptor's source is a man aged 18-30 years who had mild COVID-19 (a few samples of this study predate the infection). Cell type and time point are not known.

The CDR3, as DNA: TGCGCCAGCAGCCAAGTGTCGGCTAGCGGGTATGACAATGAGCAGTTCTTC. Its translation is CASSQVSASGYDNEQFF. V usage is TRBV4-3 and J usage is TRBJ2-1, with 8 bases lining up with TRBD2. CDR1 and CDR2 (germline): LGHNA, YSLEER. The CDR3 has 17 residues. V shed 1 base, J shed 5 bases, and the junction held 10 bases outside the gene matches.